One and the same sample provided the 13 T cell receptor beta chains below, sequenced in a study of blood T cell repertoires in COVID-19. Produced via immunoSEQ multiplex PCR; TCRdb's table is partial and in-frame only. The sample has about 91,000 clones, around 80% seen once. The sequenced material came from peripheral blood. The receptor source for this set is a man aged 45 to 65 with active or convalescent COVID-19.

The J gene is TRBJ2-1, the V gene TRBV19; 7 positions match TRBD1. Germline loops: CDR1 LNHDA, CDR2 SQIVND (reference sequence). V lost 6 bases, J lost 7 bases, and 9 bases stayed unmatched. The CDR3 is 14 residues long. In nucleotides, the CDR3 is TGTGCCAGTAGACCTGACAGGGCTACAAATGAGCAGTTCTTC. Its translation: CASRPDRATNEQFF.

A few counts support this clone. The chain couples TRBV6-4 to TRBJ2-3; possibly TRBD1 for D (6 bases). This CDR3 is built from 15 residues. CDR1 and CDR2 from the germline V gene are MRHNA and SNTAGT. Deletions cut 2 bases from V and 1 base from J, with 10 bases between. CDR3 amino acids: CASSDGGLRTDTQYF. The CDR3, as DNA: TGTGCCAGCAGTGACGGGGGCTTACGCACAGATACGCAGTATTTT.

The V call is TRBV7-2, the J call TRBJ1-2; 10 bases map to TRBD1. The V gene's germline CDR1 is SGHTA and CDR2 FQGNSA. The CDR3 spans 14 residues. V was clipped by 5 bases and J by 4 bases; unmatched bases: 4. The DNA of the CDR3 is TGTGCCAGCAGCGATTGGACAGGGGGCTATGGCTACACCTTC. It encodes CASSDWTGGYGYTF.

This clone was detected once. The chain combines TRBV25-1 with TRBJ1-3, with D maybe TRBD1 (6 bases). Trimming took 6 bases from V and 1 from J, leaving 13 bases between them. This CDR3 has 15 amino acids. The V gene's germline CDR1 is MGHDK and CDR2 SYGVNS. CDR3 residues: CASSPAGASGNTIYF. CDR3 nucleotides: TGTGCCAGCAGCCCAGCAGGGGCATCTGGAAACACCATATATTTT.

This chain connects TRBV2 to TRBJ2-5; a possible D gene is TRBD1 (6 bases). The V end was cut by 8 bases, the J end by 4 bases, with 14 bases between. Germline CDR1 and CDR2: SNHLY and FYNNEI. CDR3 length: 13 residues. For the CDR3, the DNA is TGTGCCAGCGGGGGCAGCATGGCAGAGACCCAGTACTTC. Its protein is CASGGSMAETQYF.

The chain has TRBV2 and TRBJ2-3; D is undetermined. Per germline, CDR1 SNHLY and CDR2 FYNNEI. This CDR3 contains 15 residues. V gave up 0 bases and J gave up 0 bases, with 7 bases separating them. The CDR3 reads CASSEARGSTDTQYF. Here the CDR3 DNA reads TGTGCCAGCAGTGAAGCGCGTGGTAGCACAGATACGCAGTATTTT. Full variable domain (remainder filled in from reference TRBV2 and TRBJ2-3): EPEVTQTPSHQVTQMGQEVILRCVPISNHLYFYWYRQILGQKVEFLVSFYNNEISEKSEIFDDQFSVERPDGSNFTLKIRSTKLEDSAMYFCASSEARGSTDTQYFGPGTRLTVL.

This clone was seen at least ten times. The CDR3 DNA reads as TGCGCCAGCAGCTTGCCCACGACTAGCGGCTCTGGGAGCACAGATACGCAGTATTTT. Translation: CASSLPTTSGSGSTDTQYF. V is TRBV5-1 and J is TRBJ2-3; 9 bases are shared with TRBD2. V lost 1 base, J lost 0 bases, and 12 bases stayed unmatched. CDR1 SGHRS and CDR2 YFSETQ come from the germline V gene. The CDR3 loop spans 19 amino acids.

This clone was seen only once. This chain connects TRBV10-1 to TRBJ2-3; 12 bases are shared with TRBD2. V lost 4 bases, J lost 4 bases, and 3 bases stayed unmatched. CDR3 length equals 15 residues. Germline V gene sequence: CDR1 WNHNN, CDR2 SYGVQD (reference sequence). This chain's CDR3 is CASSGTSGVPDTQYF. CDR3 bases: TGCGCCAGCAGTGGGACTAGCGGGGTTCCAGATACGCAGTATTTT.

The chain recombines TRBV9 with TRBJ2-1; 9 bases match TRBD2. This CDR3 region has 13 residues. Looked up from germline, CDR1 is SGDLS and CDR2 is YYNGEE. Trimming at V came to 7 bases and at J to 7 bases, leaving 6 bases not matched to a gene. The CDR3 DNA sequence: TGTGCCAGCGGGCGGGGGGGCCTAAATGAGCAGTTCTTC. Its translation is CASGRGGLNEQFF.

The chain employs TRBV3-1 (or the pseudogene TRBV3-2) and TRBJ1-1; D is ambiguous. CDR1 and CDR2 from the germline V gene are LGHDT and YNNKEL (reference sequence). V lost 3 bases, J lost 5 bases, and 16 bases lay in between. The CDR3 covers 15 residues. In DNA form, the CDR3 reads TGTGCCAGCAGCCAGGCCCGGGGTCCAAATACTGAAGCTTTCTTT. It specifies CASSQARGPNTEAFF.

The chain couples TRBV9 to TRBJ2-1; 14 bases are shared with TRBD2. Germline CDR1 SGDLS, CDR2 YYNGEE. V lost 3 bases, J lost 1 base, and 9 bases stayed unmatched. There are 19 residues in the CDR3. The CDR3 spells CASSARTSGGRLSYNEQFF. Here the CDR3 DNA reads TGTGCCAGCAGCGCCCGGACTAGCGGGGGGAGATTATCCTACAATGAGCAGTTCTTC.

The chain carries TRBV27 and TRBJ2-3, with 8 bases aligning to TRBD2. The V and J ends lost 5 bases and 2 bases, in that order; junction bases with no gene match: 9. The CDR3 is 16 amino acids. Germline V gene data show CDR1 as MNHEY and CDR2 as SMNVEV (reference sequence). CDR3 sequence: CASSRTGRGVTDTQYF. CDR3 in DNA: TGTGCCAGCAGTCGCACAGGGCGGGGGGTCACAGATACGCAGTATTTT.

The gene calls are TRBV2 and TRBJ2-7, with 7 nucleotides matching TRBD1. J lost 4 bases, V lost 6 bases, and 3 bases had no gene match. CDR1 and CDR2 (germline): SNHLY, FYNNEI. The CDR3 spans 12 residues. The CDR3 spells CASSPDRYEQYF. The CDR3 region has the DNA TGTGCCAGCAGCCCGGACAGGTACGAGCAGTACTTC.